In this sample, the clone carrying this T cell receptor beta chain turned up a few times. What it binds is not known. V lost 7 bases and J 4 bases, leaving 16 bases between the germline ends. CDR3 size: 14 residues. From germline, CDR1 is SNHLY and CDR2 FYNNEI. This specimen belongs to a study of metastatic and nonmetastatic thyroid tumors. About the research overall: Patients with malignant and benign thyroid disease provided blood and tumor or nodule tissue, whose repertoires were compared. Study-wide results and caveats: Malignant thyroid tumors reportedly exceeded benign nodules significantly in TCR beta diversity, with the difference appearing in blood and tumor.

As handled by the study authors: Variation in CDR3 across clinicopathological groups served as the basis for constructing a distant-metastasis classifier in papillary thyroid cancer. From the PCR reads, TCRdb re-called clones with MiXCR. TCRdb, not the authors, supplied the V and J calls. The sample records roughly 30,000 clones, roughly 4% being singletons. No patient had received any treatment before thyroid surgery. This clonotype originated in a male donor with papillary thyroid cancer or a benign thyroid nodule (not recorded which). Some clones in this sample may be carry-over from other donors' samples. Sequencing input: blood. The V call is TRBV2, the J call TRBJ1-2; no definite D call. CDR3 protein: CASKRDASVYGYTF. The CDR3 DNA is TGTGCCAGCAAAAGGGATGCCTCTGTCTATGGCTACACCTTC.